What follows are 2 T cell receptor beta chains derived from one specimen sequenced in a study of human T cells and chemical hapten exposure. From the RACE reads, TCRdb called clonotypes with MiXCR, one entry per CDR3 protein. The data show roughly 84,000 distinct CDR3 sequences, under 14% seen once. As for time point: patch test 3, about 24 weeks after DPC sensitization. Treatment in this sample: therapeutic diphenylcyclopropenone sensitization with weekly scalp DPC. The sequenced sample was whole blood, obtained in connection with sensitization to the hapten diphenylcyclopropenone (DPC). All receptors derive from a woman in her 50s with alopecia areata. Some clones in this sample may be carry-over from other donors' samples.

V gene TRBV4-2 combines with J gene TRBJ1-1, with D possibly TRBD1 on 5 matching bases. CDR3 size: 15 residues. CDR1 and CDR2 from the germline V gene are LGHNA and YNFKEQ. The V end was cut by 4 bases, the J end by 1 base, with 13 bases between. This CDR3 is CASSPRRGGNTEAFF. The CDR3 DNA reads TGTGCCAGCAGCCCCCGACGGGGGGGGAACACTGAAGCTTTCTTT.

In its sample, this clonotype was seen a few times. The J gene is TRBJ2-7, the V gene TRBV28; 8 bases match TRBD1. This CDR3 is 14 amino acids long. Looked up from germline, CDR1 is MDHEN and CDR2 is SYDVKM. With 8 bases clipped from V and 8 bases from J, the junction kept 14 bases outside the gene matches. For the CDR3, the DNA is TGTGCCAGCGTACCGGGACAGGAGTTCTGGAAGCAGTACTTC. Its translation is CASVPGQEFWKQYF.